This T cell receptor (beta chain) is from a study of T cells after posttransplantation cyclophosphamide. Study-wide results and caveats: After PTCy, TRB diversity resembled that of CNI/methotrexate controls. Blood and skin or GI T cell repertoires showed limited TRB overlap.

The V segment lost 0 bases and the J segment 5 bases; nucleotides outside the gene matches: 0. Per the germline V gene, CDR1 is SGHNT and CDR2 is YYREEE (reference sequence). CDR3 length equals 15 residues. Sequencing used immunoSEQ multiplex PCR; TCRdb keeps in-frame clones, though not all of them. The table lists about 24,000 clones, with no singletons. This clone appeared a few times. Its antigen is unidentified. The sample taken for sequencing was PBMCs. V usage is TRBV5-4 and J usage is TRBJ2-2, with TRBD1 matching over 11 bases. This receptor was identified in an older woman in good health, CMV-negative, and a related stem cell transplant donor. The CDR3 loop reads CASSLGDRGTGELFF. The CDR3 DNA reads TGTGCCAGCAGCTTGGGGGACAGGGGGACCGGGGAGCTGTTTTTT.